This T cell receptor beta chain came from a study of cytomegalovirus exposure and HLA in healthy donors. CDR1 SNHLY and CDR2 FYNNEI come from the germline V gene. CDR3 length equals 15 residues. V gave up 6 bases and J gave up 6 bases, with 21 bases separating them. Of note for this clone: Its target is not known.

Generated by immunoSEQ multiplex PCR, the TCRdb table keeps only in-frame clones and is missing some. The sample includes 300,000 to 400,000 clones, roughly 88% of them seen just once. Study conclusions and caveats: Associated with cytomegalovirus, according to the listing, were around 160 TCR beta chains. The finding came from a later analysis; first-cohort TCR clusters tended to co-occur in the roughly 110 validation repertoires.

Donors were drawn from the approximately 110-subject validation cohort, separate from the 666-subject first cohort. The source material was PBMCs. The sequence derives from a woman under 30 in good health and CMV-seronegative. The chain recombines TRBV2 with TRBJ2-7, with D maybe TRBD1 (5 bases). The CDR3: CASRDSLQVLPEQYF. In nucleotides, the CDR3 is TGTGCCAGCAGAGACAGTCTCCAGGTACTCCCCGAGCAGTACTTC.